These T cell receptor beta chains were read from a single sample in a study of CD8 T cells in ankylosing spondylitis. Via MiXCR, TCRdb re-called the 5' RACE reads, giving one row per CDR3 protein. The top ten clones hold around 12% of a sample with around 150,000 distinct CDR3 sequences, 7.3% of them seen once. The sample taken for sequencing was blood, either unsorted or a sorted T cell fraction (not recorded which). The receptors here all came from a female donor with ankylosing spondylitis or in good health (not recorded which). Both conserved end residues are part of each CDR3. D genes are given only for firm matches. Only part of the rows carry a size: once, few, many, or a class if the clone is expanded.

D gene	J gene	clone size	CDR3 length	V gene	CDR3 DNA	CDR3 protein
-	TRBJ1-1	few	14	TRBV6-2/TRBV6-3	TGTGCCAGCAGTGTGGGGGGCTCCGTCACTGAAGCTTTCTTT	CASSVGGSVTEAFF
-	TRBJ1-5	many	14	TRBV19	TGTGCCAGCGCCGGGCAGCTTAGCAATCAGCCCCAGCATTTT	CASAGQLSNQPQHF
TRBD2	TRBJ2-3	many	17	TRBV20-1	TGCAGTGCTAGAGATGTTAGCGGGGGGTCTAGCACAGATACGCAGTATTTT	CSARDVSGGSSTDTQYF
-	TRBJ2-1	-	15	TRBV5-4	TGTGCCAGTCAAGGACGGGACAACTCCTACAATGAGCAGTTCTTC	CASQGRDNSYNEQFF
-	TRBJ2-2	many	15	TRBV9	TGTGCCAGCAAGGAGACAACTACGAACACCGGGGAGCTGTTTTTT	CASKETTTNTGELFF
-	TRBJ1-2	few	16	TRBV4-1	TGCGCCAGCAGCCAAGATGTCAGGGGTACTAACTATGGCTACACCTTC	CASSQDVRGTNYGYTF
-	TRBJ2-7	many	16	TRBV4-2	TGTGCCAGCAGCCAAGATCACGGGGGGCCCTCCTACGAGCAGTACTTC	CASSQDHGGPSYEQYF
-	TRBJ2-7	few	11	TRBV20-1	TGCAGTGCTAGGAACAGTTACGAGCAGTACTTC	CSARNSYEQYF
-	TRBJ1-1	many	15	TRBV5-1	TGCGCCAGCAGCCCTGTGGCAACGGGGGGCACTGAAGCTTTCTTT	CASSPVATGGTEAFF
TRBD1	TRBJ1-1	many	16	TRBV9	TGTGCCAGCAGCATCCAGGGACAGGGCGTGAACACTGAAGCTTTCTTT	CASSIQGQGVNTEAFF
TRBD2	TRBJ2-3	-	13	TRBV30	TGTGCCTGGATGCGGGGGAGCACAGATACGCAGTATTTT	CAWMRGSTDTQYF
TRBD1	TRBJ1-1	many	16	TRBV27	TGTGCCAGCAGTTTTCTAGGGACAGGGGTGGGCACTGAAGCTTTCTTT	CASSFLGTGVGTEAFF
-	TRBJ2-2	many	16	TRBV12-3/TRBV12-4	TGTGCCAGCCGCCAGGGCGCAAACATGAACACCGGGGAGCTGTTTTTT	CASRQGANMNTGELFF
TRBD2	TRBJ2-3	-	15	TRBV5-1	TGCGCCAGCAGGGAGAGCGGGGGGGCGGCAGATACGCAGTATTTT	CASRESGGAADTQYF
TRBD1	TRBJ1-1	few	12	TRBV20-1	TGCAGTGCTTATGACAGGGGCACTGAAGCTTTCTTT	CSAYDRGTEAFF
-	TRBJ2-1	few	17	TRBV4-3	TGCGCCAGCAGCCAAGCCCCGCGGGGTATGAGGTACAATGAGCAGTTCTTC	CASSQAPRGMRYNEQFF
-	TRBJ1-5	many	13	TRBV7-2	TGTGCCAGCAGCCTCGTCGGGGCTCAGCCCCAGCATTTT	CASSLVGAQPQHF
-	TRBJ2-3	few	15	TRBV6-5	TGTGCCAGCAGTTACATGGGGGCGGGTTCAGATACGCAGTATTTT	CASSYMGAGSDTQYF
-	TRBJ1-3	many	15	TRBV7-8	TGTGCCAGCAGCTCCCCCGGACACAATCGAAACACCATATATTTT	CASSSPGHNRNTIYF
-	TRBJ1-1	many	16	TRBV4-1	TGCGCCAGCAGCCACCGAGAGACAGGAGGTTACACTGAAGCTTTCTTT	CASSHRETGGYTEAFF
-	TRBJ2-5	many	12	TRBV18	TGTGCCAGCTCACCCGACCGGGAGACCCAGTACTTC	CASSPDRETQYF
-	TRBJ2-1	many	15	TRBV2	TGTGCCAGCAGTGAAGCGGGGGGACGCTACAATGAGCAGTTCTTC	CASSEAGGRYNEQFF
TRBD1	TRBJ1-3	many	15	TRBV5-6	TGTGCCAGCAGCCCCCAGGGGGTTATTGGAAACACCATATATTTT	CASSPQGVIGNTIYF
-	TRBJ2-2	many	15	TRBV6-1	TGTGCCAGCAGTGTGGGGGGCAGGGTCACCGGGGAGCTGTTTTTT	CASSVGGRVTGELFF
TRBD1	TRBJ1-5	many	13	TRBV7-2	TGTGCCAGCACCTGGACAGGGGGTCAGCCCCAGCATTTT	CASTWTGGQPQHF